This T cell receptor (beta chain) is from a study of cytomegalovirus exposure and HLA in healthy donors. Whole-study findings and limits: An observed cluster of highly shared sequence variants was recorded as a likely sequencing artifact. Later on, an analysis showed TCR association rates differing by HLA locus, with DRB1 the most and HLA-C the fewest.

The CDR3 consists of 16 residues. Per the germline V gene, CDR1 is MNHEY and CDR2 is SMNVEV (reference sequence). V was trimmed by 3 bases and J by 0 bases, leaving 12 bases between them. PCR was performed using 60 Vbeta and 13 Jbeta primers. Libraries were prepared by immunoSEQ multiplex PCR; TCRdb keeps only in-frame clonotypes and omits some of them. The sample lists under 150,000 clones, 9.4% occurring once. On this clone: Its specificity is not known.

The TCR was taken from a male donor in good health and CMV-seronegative. Sequencing used PBMCs. The rearrangement uses TRBV27 and TRBJ2-1; D is perhaps TRBD2 (6 bases). In nucleotides, the CDR3 is TGTGCCAGCAGTTTCACTAGCTTCTCCTCCTACAATGAGCAGTTCTTC. Translating it yields CASSFTSFSSYNEQFF.